Described below is a single T cell receptor beta chain sequence and its context. In the study's own analysis: Cell counts per sample came from amplifying reference gene primers. Generated by immunoSEQ multiplex PCR, the TCRdb table keeps only in-frame clones and is missing some. That table furnishes V, J and clone size, whereas the DNA furnished D and trimming. This sample has about 140,000 clones, with 88% found just once. The data originate from a study of blood T cell repertoires in COVID-19. Study information: COVID-19 samples from acute and convalescent phases originated in the United States, Italy and Spain. T cells, B-cell-depleted T cells, or PBMCs provided the cDNA or gDNA that served as material.

The J segment lost 4 bases and the V segment lost 3 bases, leaving 6 bases of the junction unmatched. The CDR3 is 13 residues long. Germline-derived CDR1 and CDR2 are DFQATT and SNEGSKA (reference sequence). The rearrangement joins TRBV20-1 to TRBJ2-7; 7 positions match TRBD1. Sequenced: peripheral blood. The sequence derives from a man aged 60 to 69 with active or convalescent COVID-19. The CDR3 protein is CSASPGQNYEQYF. In nucleotides, the CDR3 is TGCAGTGCTAGTCCGGGACAGAATTACGAGCAGTACTTC.